Here is one T cell receptor (beta chain) with its context. The method was immunoSEQ multiplex PCR; TCRdb's version includes in-frame clones alone and lacks a portion of them. The sample holds more than 85,000 clones, more than 90% seen once. This sample was included in a study of T cell changes during pregnancy in multiple sclerosis. Germline V gives CDR1 SGHRS, CDR2 YFSETQ. The CDR3 extends over 15 amino acids. V was cut by 0 bases and J by 9 bases, with 18 bases left in between. Sample: peripheral blood, taken in the second trimester of pregnancy. The chain carries TRBV5-1 and TRBJ1-1, with D perhaps matching TRBD1 (6 bases). The sequence derives from a female donor with multiple sclerosis, enrolled in a pregnancy study. The CDR3 DNA follows: TGCGCCAGCAGCTTGGAGGGACATCGGGACGGTAAAGCTTTCTTT. Translated, it gives CASSLEGHRDGKAFF.